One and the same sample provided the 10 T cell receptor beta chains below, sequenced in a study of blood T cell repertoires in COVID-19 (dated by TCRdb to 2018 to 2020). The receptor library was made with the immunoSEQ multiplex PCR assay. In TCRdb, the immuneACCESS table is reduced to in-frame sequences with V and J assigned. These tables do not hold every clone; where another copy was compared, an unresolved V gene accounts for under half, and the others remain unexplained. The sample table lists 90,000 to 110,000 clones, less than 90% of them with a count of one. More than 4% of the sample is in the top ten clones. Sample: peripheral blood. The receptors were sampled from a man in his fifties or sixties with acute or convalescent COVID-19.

The CDR3 spells CARGGGGPRYGYTF. The DNA of the CDR3 is TGTGCCCGCGGGGGTGGGGGGCCTCGCTATGGCTACACCTTC. This sequence joins TRBV6-5 and TRBJ1-2, with D tentatively TRBD1 (6 bases). There are 14 residues in the CDR3. V was trimmed by 11 bases and J by 4 bases, leaving 20 bases between them. Germline loops: CDR1 MNHEY, CDR2 SVGAGI.

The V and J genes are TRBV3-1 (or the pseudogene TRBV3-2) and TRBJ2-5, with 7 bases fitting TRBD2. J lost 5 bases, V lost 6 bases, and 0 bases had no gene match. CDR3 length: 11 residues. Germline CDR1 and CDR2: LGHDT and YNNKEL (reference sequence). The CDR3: CASRGGETQYF. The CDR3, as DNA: TGTGCCAGCAGGGGGGGGGAGACCCAGTACTTC.

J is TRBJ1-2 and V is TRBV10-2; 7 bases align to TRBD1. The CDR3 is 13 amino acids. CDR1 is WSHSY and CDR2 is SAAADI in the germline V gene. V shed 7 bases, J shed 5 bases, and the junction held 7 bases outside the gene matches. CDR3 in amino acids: CASTPGGDYGYTF. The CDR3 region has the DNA TGCGCCAGCACCCCAGGGGGAGATTATGGCTACACCTTC.

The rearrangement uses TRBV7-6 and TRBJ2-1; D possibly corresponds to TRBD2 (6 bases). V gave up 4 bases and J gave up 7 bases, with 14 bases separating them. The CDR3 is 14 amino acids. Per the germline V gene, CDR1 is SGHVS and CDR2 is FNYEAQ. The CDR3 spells CASSSLQTRNEQFF. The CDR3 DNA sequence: TGTGCCAGCAGCTCCCTCCAGACTAGGAATGAGCAGTTCTTC.

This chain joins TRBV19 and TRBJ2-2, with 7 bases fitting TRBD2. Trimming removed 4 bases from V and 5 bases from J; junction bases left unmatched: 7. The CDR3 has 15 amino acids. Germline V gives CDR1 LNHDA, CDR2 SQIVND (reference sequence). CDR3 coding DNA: TGTGCCAGTAGTAGCGGGACTATCCTAACCGGGGAGCTGTTTTTT. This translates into CASSSGTILTGELFF.

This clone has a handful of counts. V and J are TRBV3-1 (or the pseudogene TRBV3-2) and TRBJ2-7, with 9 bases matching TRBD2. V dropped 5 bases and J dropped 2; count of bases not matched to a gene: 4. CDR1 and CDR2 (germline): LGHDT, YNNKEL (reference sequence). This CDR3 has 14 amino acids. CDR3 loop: CASSWTSAPYEQYF. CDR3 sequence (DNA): TGTGCCAGCAGCTGGACTAGCGCGCCCTACGAGCAGTACTTC.

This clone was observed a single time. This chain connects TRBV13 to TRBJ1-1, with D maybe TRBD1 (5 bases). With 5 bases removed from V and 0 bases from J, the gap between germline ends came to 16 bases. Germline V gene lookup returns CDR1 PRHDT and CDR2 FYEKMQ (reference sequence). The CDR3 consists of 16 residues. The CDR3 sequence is CASSQGHVLVNTEAFF. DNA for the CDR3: TGTGCCAGCAGCCAAGGACACGTCTTAGTGAACACTGAAGCTTTCTTT.

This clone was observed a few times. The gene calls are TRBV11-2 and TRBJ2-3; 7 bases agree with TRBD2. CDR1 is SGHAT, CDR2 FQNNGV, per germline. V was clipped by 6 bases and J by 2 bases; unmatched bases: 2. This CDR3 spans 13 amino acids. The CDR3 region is CASRGGFTDTQYF. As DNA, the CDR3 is TGTGCCAGCAGGGGGGGGTTCACAGATACGCAGTATTTT.

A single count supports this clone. CDR3 sequence (DNA): TGCGCCAGCAGACGCCTACCGGGACAGGGGGCGGAAATCTCGGAGCAGTACTTC. Protein sequence: CASRRLPGQGAEISEQYF. V usage is TRBV4-1 and J usage is TRBJ2-7, with 12 bases lining up with TRBD1. CDR1 and CDR2 from the germline V gene are MGHRA and YSYEKL. V lost 6 bases to trimming and J lost 7 bases; unmatched junction nucleotides: 19. This CDR3 has 18 amino acids.

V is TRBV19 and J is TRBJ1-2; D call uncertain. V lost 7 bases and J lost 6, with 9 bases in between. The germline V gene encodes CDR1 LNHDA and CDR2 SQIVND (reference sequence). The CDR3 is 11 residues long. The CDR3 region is CASTGGDGYTF. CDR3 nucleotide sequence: TGTGCCAGTACCGGCGGGGATGGCTACACCTTC.